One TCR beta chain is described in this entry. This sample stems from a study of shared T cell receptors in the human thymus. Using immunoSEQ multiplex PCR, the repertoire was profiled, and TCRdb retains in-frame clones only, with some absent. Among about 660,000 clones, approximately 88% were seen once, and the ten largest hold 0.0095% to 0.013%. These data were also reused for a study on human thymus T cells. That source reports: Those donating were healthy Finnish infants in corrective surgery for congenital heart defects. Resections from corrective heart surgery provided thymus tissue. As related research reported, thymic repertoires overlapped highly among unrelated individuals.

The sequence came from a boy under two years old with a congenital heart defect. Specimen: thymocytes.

The CDR3 region has the DNA TGTGCCAGCAGCGGGACCCCGATGGCCAGGGGGCCCTACGAGCAGTACTTC. Amino acids: CASSGTPMARGPYEQYF. The J gene is TRBJ2-7, the V gene TRBV14; 8 positions match TRBD1. The V segment lost 5 bases and the J segment 2 bases; nucleotides outside the gene matches: 14. The CDR3 has 17 amino acids. Germline values: CDR1 SGHDN, CDR2 FVKESK.